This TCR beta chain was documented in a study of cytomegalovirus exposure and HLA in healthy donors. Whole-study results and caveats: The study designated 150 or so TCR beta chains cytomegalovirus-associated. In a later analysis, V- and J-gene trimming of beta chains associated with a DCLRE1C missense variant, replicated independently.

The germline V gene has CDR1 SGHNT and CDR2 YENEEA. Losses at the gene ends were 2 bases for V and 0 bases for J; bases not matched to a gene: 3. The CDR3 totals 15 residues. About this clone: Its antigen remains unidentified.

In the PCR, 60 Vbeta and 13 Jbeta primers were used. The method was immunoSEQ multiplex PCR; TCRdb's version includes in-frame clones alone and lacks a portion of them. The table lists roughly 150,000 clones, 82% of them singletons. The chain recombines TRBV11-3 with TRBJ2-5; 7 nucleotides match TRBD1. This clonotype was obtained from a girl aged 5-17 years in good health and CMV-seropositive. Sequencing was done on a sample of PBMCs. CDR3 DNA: TGTGCCAGCAGCTTATCGGGGACAGACCAAGAGACCCAGTACTTC. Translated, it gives CASSLSGTDQETQYF.